A selection of T cell receptor beta chains follows, all from one sample in a study of T cell repertoires in cytomegalovirus infection. Their recognized antigens are unknown. TCRdb recomputed calls from the reads with MiXCR, one row per CDR3 protein. The sample contains 800,000 to 950,000 distinct CDR3 sequences, approximately 32% of which appear only once. The material was cultured CD8+ T cells from PBMCs, obtained from culture after CMV antigen stimulation. The receptors derive from a human donor in good health (CMV status not recorded). Some clones in this sample may be carry-over from other donors' samples. Both conserved end residues are part of each CDR3. A D gene is named only where the DNA matches it firmly. Rows give clone size only sometimes, using once, few, many, or a class for an expanded clone.

clone_size,v_call,j_call,d_call,cdr3_nt,cdr3_aa
few,TRBV7-9,TRBJ1-1,-,TGTGCCAGCAGCTTACGGGGGGAGGACACTGAAGCTTTCTTT,CASSLRGEDTEAFF
-,TRBV6-2/TRBV6-3,TRBJ1-2,-,TGTGCCAGCATTGAGGGTCGGGAGACCTACCCTAACTATGGCTACACCTTC,CASIEGRETYPNYGYTF
-,TRBV25-1,TRBJ2-1,-,TGTGCCAGCGAGATACTAGGGTCAGACTTCTACAATGAGCAGTTCTTC,CASEILGSDFYNEQFF
-,TRBV6-1,TRBJ1-2,-,TGTGCCAGCAGTGGAGGTTCGTACAACTATGGCTACACCTTC,CASSGGSYNYGYTF
few,TRBV2,TRBJ2-1,TRBD2,TGTGCCAGCAGAGAGGGACTAGCGGGGGCCTCCTACAATGAGCAGTTCTTC,CASREGLAGASYNEQFF
few,TRBV29-1,TRBJ1-6,-,TGCAGCGTTCGGGGGGGGGGCGCGAATTCACCCCTCCACTTT,CSVRGGGANSPLHF
many,TRBV7-8,TRBJ2-1,TRBD1,TGTGCCAGCAGCAAGGACAGGGGCCCGTACAATGAGCAGTTCTTC,CASSKDRGPYNEQFF
few,TRBV27,TRBJ2-5,-,TGTGCCAGCAGTTTACTCGGAGGGGGGTCCGAGACCCAGTACTTC,CASSLLGGGSETQYF
many,TRBV5-6,TRBJ1-2,-,TGTGCCAGCAGCTTTAATGGGGGCTTCATTCATGGCTACACCTTC,CASSFNGGFIHGYTF
-,TRBV24-1,TRBJ2-1,TRBD1,TGTGCCACCAGTGGCACAGGGGCTGAGCAGTTCTTC,CATSGTGAEQFF
-,TRBV28,TRBJ2-5,TRBD1,TGTGCCAGCACTGGGGGGGACAGGGCGTACCAAGAGACCCAGTACTTC,CASTGGDRAYQETQYF
-,TRBV7-9,TRBJ1-1,-,TGTGCCAGCAGGCACGGTACTGAAGCTTTCTTT,CASRHGTEAFF
-,TRBV7-4,TRBJ1-1,-,TGTGCCAGCAGCTTAGCCCTGTATGAAGCTTTCTTT,CASSLALYEAFF
-,TRBV7-6,TRBJ2-7,TRBD2,TGTGCCAGCAGCGCTTTGGGACTAGCCTCCTACGAGCAGTACTTC,CASSALGLASYEQYF
many,TRBV7-8,TRBJ2-7,TRBD1,TGTGCCAGCAGGGTAACCCCCGGGACAGAGATCTACGAGCAGTACTTC,CASRVTPGTEIYEQYF
-,TRBV12-3/TRBV12-4,TRBJ2-6,-,TGTGCCAGCAGAAGGAGTGGGGGTGACTCTGGGGCCAACGTCCTGACTTTC,CASRRSGGDSGANVLTF
many,TRBV7-3,TRBJ2-4,-,TGTGCCAGCAGCTTATTCGGTGGGCCGACAACAGCCAAAAACATTCAGTACTTC,CASSLFGGPTTAKNIQYF
-,TRBV20-1,TRBJ2-7,TRBD2,TGCAGTGCTAGACAGTGGGGAGCGGGGGGTTACGAGCAGTACTTC,CSARQWGAGGYEQYF
few,TRBV6-1,TRBJ1-5,-,TGTGCCAGCAGTGATCCAGCCCACGCATTATTAAATCAGCCCCAGCATTTT,CASSDPAHALLNQPQHF
-,TRBV5-5,TRBJ2-5,TRBD1,TGTGCCAGCAGCCTCTCGGGACAGCTGGAAGAGACCCAGTACTTC,CASSLSGQLEETQYF
-,TRBV10-3,TRBJ2-3,TRBD2,TGTGCCATCAGTGTGACTAGCGGGGGGTCCGCCACAGATACGCAGTATTTT,CAISVTSGGSATDTQYF
-,TRBV27,TRBJ2-1,TRBD1,TGTGCCAGCAGTAGGGGGACAGTCTACAATGAGCAGTTCTTC,CASSRGTVYNEQFF
-,TRBV7-9,TRBJ1-2,TRBD1,TGTGCCAGCAGCTTAGCGGGACAGGGGACCTACTATGGCTACACCTTC,CASSLAGQGTYYGYTF
many,TRBV7-2,TRBJ2-3,TRBD2,TGTGCCAGCAGCTTAACGCTAGCGGGGCGCACAGATACGCAGTATTTT,CASSLTLAGRTDTQYF
many,TRBV7-8,TRBJ2-1,-,TGTGCCAGCAGCTTGGAGGCTCCCGCCAAGAATGAGCAGTTCTTC,CASSLEAPAKNEQFF
few,TRBV28,TRBJ2-3,TRBD1,TGTGCCAGCACCTCGTACAGGGGCCTGTTGACAGATACGCAGTATTTT,CASTSYRGLLTDTQYF
few,TRBV12-5,TRBJ1-2,TRBD1,TGTGCTAGTGGTTTCGGGGACAGGACACATGGCTACACCTTC,CASGFGDRTHGYTF
-,TRBV11-2,TRBJ2-5,-,TGTGCCAGCAGGCAAGACAGCCAAGAGACCCAGTACTTC,CASRQDSQETQYF
few,TRBV7-9,TRBJ2-1,TRBD1,TGTGCCAGCAGCTCCGTTTTGGGACAGGGGCTCGATGAGCAGTTCTTC,CASSSVLGQGLDEQFF
few,TRBV7-8,TRBJ1-1,-,TGTGCCAGCAGCCCGACGCTGGGTCCTGAAGCTTTCTTT,CASSPTLGPEAFF
-,TRBV6-6,TRBJ2-1,TRBD1,TGTGCCAGCACGGACAGGGGCCCCTACAATGAGCAGTTCTTC,CASTDRGPYNEQFF
few,TRBV7-9,TRBJ2-7,-,TGTGCCAGCAGCTCCACGAGCCTTCCTTCCTACGAGCAGTACTTC,CASSSTSLPSYEQYF
few,TRBV5-8,TRBJ1-1,-,TGTGCCAGCAGCTTTGTCTGGGAGGGTACTGAAGCTTTCTTT,CASSFVWEGTEAFF
many,TRBV7-8,TRBJ1-1,TRBD1,TGTGCCAGCAGCTTAGCGGTCGCCCTGGACAGGGGGCTTCCTTTCTTT,CASSLAVALDRGLPFF